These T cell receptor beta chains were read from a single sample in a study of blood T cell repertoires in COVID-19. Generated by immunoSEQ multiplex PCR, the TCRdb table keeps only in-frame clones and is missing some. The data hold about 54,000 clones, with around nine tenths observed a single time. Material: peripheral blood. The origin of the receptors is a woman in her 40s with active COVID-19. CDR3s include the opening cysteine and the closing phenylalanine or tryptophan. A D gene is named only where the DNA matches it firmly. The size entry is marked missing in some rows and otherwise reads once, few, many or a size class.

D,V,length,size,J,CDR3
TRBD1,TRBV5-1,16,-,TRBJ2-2,CASSLKTGGNTGELFF
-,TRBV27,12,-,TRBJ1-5,CASSLVGQPQHF
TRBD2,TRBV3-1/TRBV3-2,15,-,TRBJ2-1,CASSQDGGAWNEQFF
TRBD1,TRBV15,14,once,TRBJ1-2,CATSREQGSYGYTF
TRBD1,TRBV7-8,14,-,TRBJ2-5,CASSLRDSRGTQYF
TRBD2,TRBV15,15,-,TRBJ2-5,CATSRGASGEETQYF
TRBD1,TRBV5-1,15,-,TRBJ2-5,CASTQGPGYQETQYF
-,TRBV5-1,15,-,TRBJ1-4,CASGREGATNEKLFF
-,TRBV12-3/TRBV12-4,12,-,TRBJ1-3,CASSSTPHTIYF
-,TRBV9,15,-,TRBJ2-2,CASSVAGAGAGELFF
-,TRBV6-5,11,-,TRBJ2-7,CASSPLYEQYF
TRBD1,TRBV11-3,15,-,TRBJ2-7,CASSLPGQERYEQYF
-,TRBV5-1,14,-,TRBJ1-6,CASSSDPGVSPLHF
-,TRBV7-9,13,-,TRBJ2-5,CASVGRNQETQYF
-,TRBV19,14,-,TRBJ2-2,CASTTYANGGELFF
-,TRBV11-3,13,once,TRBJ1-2,CASSLVSRGIYTF
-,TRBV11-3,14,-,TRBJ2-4,CAIPRDFAKNIQYF
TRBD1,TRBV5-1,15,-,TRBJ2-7,CASSFRQGRTYEQYF
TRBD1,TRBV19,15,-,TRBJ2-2,CASSPSPGGAGELFF
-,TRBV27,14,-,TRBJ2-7,CASSIDRFYGEQYF
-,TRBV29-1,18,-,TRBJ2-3,CSVEGFPTGGTSTDTQYF
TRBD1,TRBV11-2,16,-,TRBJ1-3,CASSFLQGSAGNTIYF
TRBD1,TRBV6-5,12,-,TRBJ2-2,CASSHRGGELFF
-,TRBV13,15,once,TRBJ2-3,CASSLAPGPTDTQYF
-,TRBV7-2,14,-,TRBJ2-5,CASSLGAGQGTQYF
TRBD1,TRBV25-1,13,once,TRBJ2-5,CASSGQGRETQYF
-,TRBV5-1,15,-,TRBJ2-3,CASREYGQAPDTQYF
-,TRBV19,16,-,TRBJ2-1,CASSPSGYRSYNEQFF
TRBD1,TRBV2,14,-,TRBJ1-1,CASSQRTGLAEAFF
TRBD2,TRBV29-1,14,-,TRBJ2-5,CSVVGIAGGETQYF
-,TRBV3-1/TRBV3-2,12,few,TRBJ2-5,CASSQARETQYF
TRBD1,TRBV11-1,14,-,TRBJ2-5,CASSLGQGQETQYF
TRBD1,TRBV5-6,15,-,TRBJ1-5,CASSTMGQPNQPQHF
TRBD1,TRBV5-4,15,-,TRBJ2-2,CASSAGTGASGELFF
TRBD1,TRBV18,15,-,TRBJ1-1,CASSPPGQLLTEAFF
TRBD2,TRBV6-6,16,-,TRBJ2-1,CASSRRGGGALNEQFF
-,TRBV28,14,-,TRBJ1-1,CASSLRRMNTEAFF
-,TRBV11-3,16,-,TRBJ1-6,CASSLRIQGGGSPLHF
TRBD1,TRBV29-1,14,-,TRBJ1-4,CSAPGTGPNEKLFF
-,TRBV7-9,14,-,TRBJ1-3,CASSRILSGNTIYF
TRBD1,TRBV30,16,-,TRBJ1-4,CAWSAPAGQYNEKLFF